A selection of T cell receptor beta chains follows, all from one sample in a study of blood T cells in healthy people across ages. TCRdb used MiXCR to reprocess the 5' RACE reads, holding one entry per CDR3 protein. The table lists about 1.1 million distinct CDR3 sequences, around two fifths of them singletons. The specimen was blood. The receptor set was obtained from a man in his late teens or twenties in good health. CDR3s include the opening cysteine and the closing phenylalanine or tryptophan. D genes are given only for firm matches. Clone size is shown for a subset of rows, as once, few, many or a class of expanded clone.

V	J	size	D	CDR3	DNA
TRBV5-1	TRBJ1-2	few	-	CASSLMADTNYGYTF	TGCGCCAGCAGCTTGATGGCGGACACGAACTATGGCTACACCTTC
TRBV5-1	TRBJ2-3	-	TRBD2	CASSHTSGATDTQYF	TGCGCCAGCAGCCATACTAGCGGGGCCACAGATACGCAGTATTTT
TRBV15	TRBJ2-3	few	-	CATSRVQGFTDTQYF	TGTGCCACCAGCAGAGTTCAGGGCTTTACAGATACGCAGTATTTT
TRBV25-1	TRBJ2-3	-	-	CASSENLITGTRSDTQYF	TGTGCCAGCAGTGAAAATCTTATCACCGGGACACGATCAGATACGCAGTATTTT
TRBV11-1	TRBJ2-7	few	-	CASSFPGYNEQYF	TGTGCCAGCAGCTTTCCGGGGTACAATGAGCAGTACTTC
TRBV11-2	TRBJ1-1	-	-	CASSLVPALMNTEAFF	TGTGCCAGCAGCTTAGTTCCCGCACTCATGAACACTGAAGCTTTCTTT
TRBV5-1	TRBJ1-1	-	-	CASSFLRPGNTEAFF	TGCGCCAGCAGCTTTTTGAGGCCGGGGAACACTGAAGCTTTCTTT
TRBV28	TRBJ2-3	-	-	CASSFQGLGDTQYF	TGTGCCAGCAGTTTTCAGGGGTTGGGGGATACGCAGTATTTT
TRBV6-6	TRBJ1-2	-	-	CASVKESGSNYGYTF	TGTGCCAGCGTCAAAGAATCAGGGTCTAACTATGGCTACACCTTC
TRBV3-1	TRBJ2-7	-	-	CASSQGGNSYEQYF	TGTGCCAGCAGCCAAGGGGGGAACTCCTACGAGCAGTACTTC
TRBV7-2	TRBJ2-5	-	-	CASRLWAEETQYF	TGTGCCAGCCGCCTTTGGGCCGAAGAGACCCAGTACTTC
TRBV6-2/TRBV6-3	TRBJ2-4	-	-	CASTSDGYNEQYF	TGTGCCAGCACCTCGGACGGGTACAATGAGCAGTACTTC
TRBV6-5	TRBJ1-5	-	TRBD1	CASSYSGTEFPSYSNQPQHF	TGTGCCAGCAGTTACTCGGGGACAGAGTTCCCTTCCTATAGCAATCAGCCCCAGCATTTT
TRBV27	TRBJ2-7	few	-	CASSSGGRTSYEQYF	TGTGCCAGCAGTTCGGGTGGCAGAACCTCCTACGAGCAGTACTTC
TRBV5-6	TRBJ1-6	-	-	CASSRGPINSPLHF	TGTGCCAGCAGCAGGGGACCGATTAATTCACCCCTCCACTTT
TRBV7-2	TRBJ1-2	many	-	CASTPEGTNYGYTF	TGTGCCAGCACCCCCGAAGGTACTAACTATGGCTACACCTTC
TRBV9	TRBJ2-3	-	TRBD2	CASSVASRGGFELGTSTDTQYF	TGTGCCAGCAGCGTAGCTTCACGGGGGGGGTTCGAACTCGGGACTAGCACAGATACGCAGTATTTT
TRBV27	TRBJ2-5	-	-	CASSLASGSETQYF	TGTGCCAGCAGTTTAGCCTCAGGGAGCGAGACCCAGTACTTC
TRBV6-1	TRBJ1-1	-	-	CASSEDRALRYKDTEAFF	TGTGCCAGCAGTGAAGACCGGGCCCTACGCTATAAGGACACTGAAGCTTTCTTT
TRBV6-2/TRBV6-3	TRBJ1-1	-	-	CASSHGGINTEAFF	TGTGCCAGCAGCCACGGGGGAATCAACACTGAAGCTTTCTTT
TRBV28	TRBJ2-2	-	TRBD1	CASTSGGADTGELFF	TGTGCCAGCACGTCAGGGGGCGCCGACACCGGGGAGCTGTTTTTT
TRBV5-1	TRBJ1-2	-	TRBD1	CASSLDAQGDSNYGYTF	TGCGCCAGCAGCTTGGACGCGCAGGGGGACTCGAACTATGGCTACACCTTC
TRBV28	TRBJ2-7	-	TRBD1	CASSLPWDSSYEQYF	TGTGCCAGCAGTTTACCCTGGGACAGTTCCTACGAGCAGTACTTC
TRBV5-1	TRBJ2-2	-	-	CASSPAVGNGELFF	TGCGCCAGCAGCCCGGCCGTGGGAAACGGGGAGCTGTTTTTT
TRBV6-5	TRBJ2-1	many	TRBD2	CASSLDLGTSSHEQFF	TGTGCCAGCAGTCTTGACCTCGGGACTAGCTCCCATGAGCAGTTCTTC
TRBV30	TRBJ2-5	-	-	CAWSVQGETQYF	TGTGCCTGGAGTGTACAGGGAGAGACCCAGTACTTC
TRBV20-1	TRBJ2-4	-	-	CSASRDIQYF	TGCAGTGCTAGTCGGGACATTCAGTACTTC
TRBV7-9	TRBJ1-2	few	-	CASSLGRLINYGYTF	TGTGCCAGCAGCCTGGGACGCCTGATCAACTATGGCTACACCTTC
TRBV27	TRBJ1-1	-	-	CASRITEHMNTEAFF	TGTGCCAGCAGGATCACGGAACACATGAACACTGAAGCTTTCTTT
TRBV7-2	TRBJ1-2	many	-	CASSTRDPSVYSYGYTF	TGTGCCAGCAGCACAAGGGACCCTTCTGTTTATAGCTATGGCTACACCTTC
TRBV12-3/TRBV12-4	TRBJ1-5	few	-	CASSSRGRSGNQPQHF	TGTGCCAGCAGTTCCAGAGGACGGTCTGGCAATCAGCCCCAGCATTTT
TRBV6-5	TRBJ1-2	-	-	CASSPGPGTAGYTF	TGTGCCAGCAGTCCCGGTCCAGGGACGGCTGGCTACACCTTC
TRBV5-1	TRBJ2-1	-	TRBD2	CASSSLPGLAGEREQFF	TGCGCCAGCAGCTCTTTACCGGGACTAGCGGGGGAGCGTGAGCAGTTCTTC
TRBV5-1	TRBJ2-4	few	TRBD1	CASSTGQENIQYF	TGCGCCAGCAGCACCGGACAGGAAAACATTCAGTACTTC
TRBV9	TRBJ2-4	-	TRBD2	CASSVGGGLGTKNIQYF	TGTGCCAGCAGCGTAGGGGGGGGACTCGGGACCAAAAACATTCAGTACTTC
TRBV4-3	TRBJ2-1	-	-	CASSQERSGGSQFF	TGCGCCAGCAGCCAAGAGAGGTCGGGCGGTTCCCAGTTCTTC
TRBV20-1	TRBJ2-1	few	TRBD2	CSARSLAGAHNEQFF	TGCAGTGCTAGGTCGCTAGCGGGGGCGCACAATGAGCAGTTCTTC
TRBV5-1	TRBJ1-2	-	TRBD1	CASGGTGALNYGYTF	TGCGCCAGCGGAGGGACAGGCGCACTCAACTATGGCTACACCTTC
TRBV7-8	TRBJ1-2	-	-	CASSSLQGVDGYTF	TGTGCCAGCAGCTCACTACAGGGAGTTGATGGCTACACCTTC
TRBV20-1	TRBJ2-3	-	TRBD2	CSAKASGGRIGTDTQYF	TGCAGTGCCAAGGCAAGCGGGGGGAGGATCGGCACAGATACGCAGTATTTT
TRBV7-2	TRBJ1-2	-	TRBD1	CASSSYPPDRNYGYTF	TGTGCCAGCAGCTCATATCCTCCGGACAGGAACTATGGCTACACCTTC
TRBV10-3	TRBJ2-3	-	-	CAISVSLTDTQYF	TGTGCCATCAGTGTCAGCCTCACAGATACGCAGTATTTT
TRBV7-6	TRBJ2-7	few	TRBD2	CASSPTGTNSYEQYF	TGTGCCAGCAGCCCCACCGGGACTAACTCCTACGAGCAGTACTTC
TRBV20-1	TRBJ1-5	few	-	CSALNRPNQPQHF	TGCAGTGCTCTGAACCGACCCAATCAGCCCCAGCATTTT
TRBV20-1	TRBJ1-2	few	-	CFAVEENYGYTF	TGCTTTGCTGTGGAGGAAAACTATGGCTACACCTTC
TRBV12-3/TRBV12-4	TRBJ2-7	few	-	CASSVAATYEQYF	TGTGCCAGCAGTGTTGCCGCTACCTACGAGCAGTACTTC
TRBV15	TRBJ2-1	once	TRBD1	CATSRGINRGPYNEQFF	TGTGCCACCAGCAGAGGCATTAACAGGGGCCCGTACAATGAGCAGTTCTTC
TRBV12-3/TRBV12-4	TRBJ2-7	-	TRBD1	CASSPGRDRTYEQYF	TGTGCCAGCAGTCCGGGCCGGGACAGGACCTACGAGCAGTACTTC
TRBV29-1	TRBJ2-7	few	TRBD2	CSAQTGGAYNEQYF	TGCAGCGCCCAGACCGGGGGGGCTTACAATGAGCAGTACTTC
TRBV7-8	TRBJ2-2	-	-	CASSLVWTGVGELFF	TGTGCCAGCAGCTTAGTTTGGACCGGGGTCGGGGAGCTGTTTTTT
TRBV4-1	TRBJ1-1	-	-	CASSQGGDQGWTEAFF	TGCGCCAGCAGCCAAGGGGGGGACCAAGGTTGGACTGAAGCTTTCTTT